The entry that follows covers one T cell receptor beta chain sequence. The antigen it binds to is not known. No much larger clone is present one base from it, and per-base qualities are unavailable. This sample was taken from a study of blood T cell repertoires in COVID-19 (dated by TCRdb to 2019 to 2021). In terms of the full investigation: Samples from collaborators originated in the United States, Italy and Spain and spanned both the acute and convalescent phases of COVID-19. A freely available public database, intended as a resource for researchers studying the immune response to SARS-CoV-2, is where the repertoires were released. Nearly every sample came with metadata listing a de-identified subject ID, COVID-19 status, age in years and sex. The samples were drawn from two sources: the first 160 participants of the ongoing ImmuneRACE study, and approximately 1,300 subjects contributed by 6 global collaborators. Subjects who had been exposed to COVID-19, were actively infected with it, or had recovered from it provided the deeply sampled blood TCRbeta repertoires that made up the dataset. Where available, HLA class I and class II types were obtained from metadata supplied by the sample provider rather than from assay-based typing. The prospective study material was composed of cDNA or gDNA derived from T cells, B-cell-depleted T cells, or PBMCs.

TCRbeta CDR3 regions were amplified from genomic DNA by means of the immunoSEQ Assay, a bias-controlled multiplex PCR. The source study handled its data this way. Within the assay, amplification of reference gene primers was used to estimate how many nucleated cells each sample contained. To quantify the absolute abundance of each unique TCRbeta CDR3 rearrangement, sequence reads were collapsed and filtered. For each sample, productive Simpson clonality was calculated by taking the square root of Simpson's diversity index across productive rearrangements. The immuneACCESS repertoire file appears here via TCRdb, limited to in-frame rearrangements. These files lack a portion of the clones; in checked studies, under half of the deficit traces to unresolved V genes, and the cause of the others is not known. For V, J and clone size, that table is used; D and trimming come from the DNA. The sample data list 200,000 to 250,000 clones, and around four fifths of these were observed just once. 20% of the sample goes to the ten largest clones.

CDR1 and CDR2 are drawn from the germline V gene: SGHTA, FQGNSA. From cysteine to phenylalanine, the CDR3 is 14 amino acids long. Just CDR3 DNA is preserved here, 42 bases in frame from base 1. V lost 2 bases and J lost 7 bases, and the count of bases not matched to a germline gene is 3. The collaborating institutions used their own protocols to collect whole blood in K2EDTA tubes. For TCRbeta analysis, collaborator samples were shipped as frozen whole blood, as isolated PBMCs, or as DNA extracted from either sample type. Results and caveats for the whole study, not just this receptor: The amount of clinical and demographic metadata varied by source and participant and was provided uncurated.

The sample consisted of peripheral blood. The rearrangement joined TRBV7-2 to TRBJ1-5; 9 bases in the junction line up with TRBD1. The receptor was derived from a man aged 25 to 45 with active or convalescent COVID-19. The DNA sequence follows: TGTGCCAGCAGCTTAAGACAGGGGGTACAGCCCCAGCATTTT. Translated, it reads CASSLRQGVQPQHF.